The 25 T cell receptor beta chains given below trace back to one sample, sequenced in a study of cytomegalovirus exposure and HLA in healthy donors. 13 Jbeta primers and 60 Vbeta primers were used for the PCR. Data came from immunoSEQ multiplex PCR; TCRdb stores just in-frame clones and leaves some out. This sample's table has approximately 190,000 clones. Sequences were obtained from PBMCs. The receptors derive from a man aged 25 to 45 in good health and CMV-seronegative.

The chain joins TRBV7-7 to TRBJ2-1; 15 bases are shared with TRBD2. Trimming removed 4 bases from V and 8 bases from J; junction bases left unmatched: 6. The CDR3 runs 16 residues. Germline V gene lookup returns CDR1 SSHAT and CDR2 FNYEAQ (reference sequence). The CDR3 sequence is CASSSGLAGGIDEQFF. CDR3 in DNA: TGTGCCAGCAGCTCGGGACTAGCGGGAGGCATCGATGAGCAGTTCTTC.

V usage is TRBV12-5 and J usage is TRBJ1-1, with D unclear. Germline V gene sequence: CDR1 LGHNT, CDR2 FRNRAP. This CDR3 has 14 residues. V lost 6 bases, J lost 3 bases, and 14 bases lay in between. In nucleotides, the CDR3 is TGTGCTAGTGGGAAAGCCGGGTCGTACACTGAAGCTTTCTTT. Protein sequence: CASGKAGSYTEAFF.

CDR3 DNA: TGTGCCAGCAGCCGTGGGGGGGCTACCTACAATGAGCAGTTCTTC. Protein product: CASSRGGATYNEQFF. V gene TRBV5-4 combines with J gene TRBJ2-1, with a possible D match to TRBD2 (7 bases). This CDR3 is 15 amino acids long. The germline V gene encodes CDR1 SGHNT and CDR2 YYREEE (reference sequence). V dropped 4 bases and J dropped 2 bases, with 13 bases sitting between them.

The chain employs TRBV5-1 and TRBJ2-1; 7 nucleotides line up with TRBD1. V lost 4 bases to trimming and J lost 7 bases; unmatched junction nucleotides: 8. Germline values: CDR1 SGHRS, CDR2 YFSETQ. The CDR3 sequence is 14 residues long. The CDR3 loop reads CASSPGGVGNEQFF. For the CDR3, the DNA is TGCGCCAGCAGCCCAGGGGGAGTGGGAAATGAGCAGTTCTTC.

J is TRBJ2-7 and V is TRBV7-2; 9 nucleotides match TRBD2. In germline, CDR1 is SGHTA, CDR2 FQGNSA. The trim removed 2 bases at V and 5 bases at J, leaving 10 bases unmatched. This CDR3 region has 16 residues. The CDR3, as DNA: TGTGCCAGCAGCTTACCGCGCGGGGGGGTGGTGGACGAGCAGTACTTC. It translates to CASSLPRGGVVDEQYF.

The chain uses TRBV6-5 and TRBJ1-5; 7 positions match TRBD1. The CDR3 runs 15 residues. Germline CDR1 is MNHEY and CDR2 is SVGAGI. With 8 bases clipped from V and 0 bases from J, the junction kept 7 bases outside the gene matches. The DNA of the CDR3 is TGTGCCAGCGCGAGAACAGGGGATAGCAATCAGCCCCAGCATTTT. The encoded protein is CASARTGDSNQPQHF.

The rearrangement links TRBV9 to TRBJ1-6; D might be TRBD1 (6 bases). CDR1 SGDLS and CDR2 YYNGEE come from the germline V gene. The CDR3 contains 14 residues. The V gene lost 4 bases and the J gene lost 5 bases, with 10 bases spanning the gap. CDR3 bases: TGTGCCAGCAGCTACCGGGACAATAATTCACCCCTCCACTTT. It yields the protein CASSYRDNNSPLHF.

The rearrangement joins TRBV29-1 to TRBJ1-1, with 8 nucleotides matching TRBD1. The CDR3 has 15 amino acids. In germline, CDR1 is SQVTM, CDR2 ANQGSEA. V gave up 6 bases and J gave up 1 base; unmatched junction bases: 10. The CDR3 bases are TGCAGCGTGACCCCAGGGGGCTGGGGGAACACTGAAGCTTTCTTT. Protein: CSVTPGGWGNTEAFF.

The CDR3, as DNA: TGTGCCAGTAGTGGGTCTGCGGGGGGCTACAGGAGCTCCTACAATGAGCAGTTCTTC. Protein sequence: CASSGSAGGYRSSYNEQFF. The chain is built from TRBV19 and TRBJ2-1, with TRBD2 matching 8 bases. The germline V gene has CDR1 LNHDA and CDR2 SQIVND (reference sequence). The CDR3 has 19 amino acids. V lost 5 bases to trimming and J lost 0 bases; unmatched junction nucleotides: 15.

The V and J genes are TRBV5-1 and TRBJ1-3, with a weak D call TRBD1 (5 bases). From germline, CDR1 is SGHRS and CDR2 YFSETQ. Trimming removed 4 bases at V and 0 bases at J, with 11 bases between. This CDR3 is 15 amino acids long. Here the CDR3 DNA reads TGCGCCAGCAGCCCGGGCGACAGCTCTGGAAACACCATATATTTT. It yields the protein CASSPGDSSGNTIYF.

This rearrangement joins TRBV5-4 to TRBJ1-2; 9 positions match TRBD1. CDR3 size: 15 residues. Trimming cost V 4 bases and J 3 bases; bases outside gene matches: 7. Looked up from germline, CDR1 is SGHNT and CDR2 is YYREEE (reference sequence). The CDR3 DNA is TGTGCCAGCAGCGCCGACAGGGGGAGAGACTATGGCTACACCTTC. The encoded protein is CASSADRGRDYGYTF.

The chain is built from TRBV5-1 and TRBJ2-3; 10 positions agree with TRBD2. The CDR3 runs 18 residues. V lost 0 bases and J lost 5; bases outside the gene matches: 12. CDR1 is SGHRS and CDR2 is YFSETQ in the germline V gene. CDR3 sequence reads: CASSLGGVSGGAEDTQYF. The CDR3 coding sequence is TGCGCCAGCAGCTTGGGAGGGGTAAGCGGGGGGGCCGAAGATACGCAGTATTTT. Full variable domain (missing parts from reference TRBV5-1 and TRBJ2-3): KAGVTQTPRYLIKTRGQQVTLSCSPISGHRSVSWYQQTPGQGLQFLFEYFSETQRNKGNFPGRFSGRQFSNSRSEMNVSTLELGDSALYLCASSLGGVSGGAEDTQYFGPGTRLTVL.

The rearrangement links TRBV27 to TRBJ2-3, with a tentative D call TRBD2 (6 bases). This CDR3 spans 14 amino acids. Germline CDR1 MNHEY, CDR2 SMNVEV (reference sequence). V lost 1 base and J lost 6, with 11 bases in between. CDR3: CASSLLGGSDTQYF. The CDR3 DNA sequence: TGTGCCAGCAGTTTATTGGGAGGTAGTGATACGCAGTATTTT.

The chain combines TRBV4-1 with TRBJ2-3; 9 nucleotides align to TRBD2. With V trimmed by 0 bases and J by 4 bases, 5 bases remained unmatched. This CDR3 is 16 amino acids long. Germline lookup yields CDR1 MGHRA and CDR2 YSYEKL. Here the CDR3 reads CASSQDRTSDADTQYF. The CDR3 DNA sequence: TGCGCCAGCAGCCAAGACAGGACTAGCGACGCAGATACGCAGTATTTT.

The rearrangement links TRBV19 to TRBJ2-6; D unclear. CDR1 is LNHDA, CDR2 SQIVND, per germline (reference sequence). The CDR3 has 15 amino acids. Trimming removed 5 bases from V and 0 bases from J, with 8 bases in between. The CDR3 sequence is CASSFPSSGANVLTF. CDR3 DNA: TGTGCCAGTAGTTTCCCCAGCTCTGGGGCCAACGTCCTGACTTTC.

The chain combines TRBV5-1 with TRBJ2-1; TRBD2 matches 9 bases. CDR3 length: 15 amino acids. The germline V gene encodes CDR1 SGHRS and CDR2 YFSETQ. The V segment lost 2 bases and the J segment 6 bases; nucleotides outside the gene matches: 6. CDR3 region: CASSFQLAGSNEQFF. The CDR3 DNA is TGCGCCAGCAGCTTTCAACTAGCGGGCTCCAATGAGCAGTTCTTC.

The chain combines TRBV4-1 with TRBJ2-7; 14 nucleotides align to TRBD2. The V gene end was trimmed by 3 bases and the J gene end by 5 bases; junction bases not matched to a gene: 3. Looked up from germline, CDR1 is MGHRA and CDR2 is YSYEKL. The CDR3 runs 15 residues. As DNA, the CDR3 is TGCGCCAGCAGCCATCCGGGACTAGCGGGGGACGAGCAGTACTTC. This codes for CASSHPGLAGDEQYF.

The chain employs TRBV19 and TRBJ1-1, with TRBD1 matching 8 bases. V dropped 4 bases and J dropped 6; count of bases not matched to a gene: 4. CDR3 size: 13 residues. Germline CDR1 LNHDA, CDR2 SQIVND (reference sequence). The CDR3 protein is CASSTGTGAEAFF. Written as DNA, the CDR3 is TGTGCCAGTAGTACCGGGACAGGAGCTGAAGCTTTCTTT.

V usage is TRBV11-2 and J usage is TRBJ2-7; D is unresolved. Germline CDR1 SGHAT, CDR2 FQNNGV. V lost 0 bases to trimming and J lost 3 bases, with 3 bases between them. The CDR3 runs 12 residues. The chain's CDR3 is CASSLDSYEQYF. The CDR3 DNA follows: TGTGCCAGCAGCTTAGACAGCTACGAGCAGTACTTC.

This chain connects TRBV23-1 to TRBJ2-7; 7 bases are shared with TRBD1. TRBV23-1 is sorted into the ORF group, with uncertain function. This CDR3 has 19 amino acids. After removal of 0 bases from V and 7 bases from J, the junction contained 21 bases not matched to a gene. The CDR3 nucleotides are TGCGCCAGCAGTCAATCGGAACGGTACAGGGGTGCCCCCCTACGGGAGCAGTACTTC. It is translated as CASSQSERYRGAPLREQYF.

The V call is TRBV7-2, the J call TRBJ1-4; 9 bases are shared with TRBD1. The V and J ends lost 5 bases and 10 bases, in that order; junction bases with no gene match: 11. This CDR3 spans 15 amino acids. The germline V gene has CDR1 SGHTA and CDR2 FQGNSA. The CDR3 nucleotides are TGTGCCAGCAGCCCGCGAGGGGACAGGGTAGCAAAACTGTTTTTT. It specifies CASSPRGDRVAKLFF.

This chain links TRBV18 with TRBJ2-7, with 11 bases lining up with TRBD2. The germline gives CDR1 KGHSH, CDR2 LQKENI. The CDR3 is 14 residues long. The V segment lost 3 bases and the J segment 3 bases; nucleotides outside the gene matches: 1. The CDR3 DNA reads as TGTGCCAGCTCACCGCTAGCGGGAGGCTACGAGCAGTACTTC. This gives the protein CASSPLAGGYEQYF.

The chain carries TRBV29-1 and TRBJ2-7; 12 bases line up with TRBD1. The length of the CDR3 is 16 residues. V shed 6 bases and J 5 bases; nucleotides not matched to a gene: 14. Per germline, CDR1 SQVTM and CDR2 ANQGSEA. The CDR3 spells CSVAHAFGTGGDEQYF. The CDR3 coding sequence is TGCAGCGTAGCCCACGCTTTTGGGACAGGGGGCGACGAGCAGTACTTC.

J is TRBJ1-5 and V is TRBV19; D not resolved. Germline CDR1 and CDR2: LNHDA and SQIVND (reference sequence). The ends were cut back, 5 bases at V and 2 bases at J, with 10 bases in the middle. The CDR3 runs 14 residues. This chain's CDR3 is CASSLKGGNQPQHF. CDR3 nucleotides: TGTGCCAGTAGTTTAAAGGGAGGCAATCAGCCCCAGCATTTT.

CDR3 in DNA: TGTGCCAGCAGCTTGCAGGGCGGGGATGAGCAGTTCTTC. Its translation: CASSLQGGDEQFF. The chain combines TRBV5-6 with TRBJ2-1, with D maybe TRBD2 (6 bases). The CDR3 runs 13 residues. The ends were cut back, 1 base at V and 8 bases at J, with 10 bases in the middle. Per germline, CDR1 SGHDT and CDR2 YYEEEE.